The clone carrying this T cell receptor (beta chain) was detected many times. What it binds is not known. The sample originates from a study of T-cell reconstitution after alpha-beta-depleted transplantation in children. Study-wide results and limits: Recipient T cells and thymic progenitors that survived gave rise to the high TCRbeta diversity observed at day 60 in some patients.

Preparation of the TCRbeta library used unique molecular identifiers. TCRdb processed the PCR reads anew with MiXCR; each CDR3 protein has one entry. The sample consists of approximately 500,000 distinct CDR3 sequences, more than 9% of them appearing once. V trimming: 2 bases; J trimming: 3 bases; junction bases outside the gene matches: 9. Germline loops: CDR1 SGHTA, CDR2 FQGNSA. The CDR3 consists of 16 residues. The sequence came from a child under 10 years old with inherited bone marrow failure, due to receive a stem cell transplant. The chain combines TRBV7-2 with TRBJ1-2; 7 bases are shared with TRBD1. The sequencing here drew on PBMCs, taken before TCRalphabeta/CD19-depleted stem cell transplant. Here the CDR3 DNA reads TGTGCCAGCAGCTTATCCACAGGGGTGGTAGACTATGGCTACACCTTC. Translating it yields CASSLSTGVVDYGYTF. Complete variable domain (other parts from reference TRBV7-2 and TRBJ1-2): GAGVSQSPSNKVTEKGKDVELRCDPISGHTALYWYRQSLGQGLEFLIYFQGNSAPDKSGLPSDRFSAERTGGSVSTLTIQRTQQEDSAVYLCASSLSTGVVDYGYTFGSGTRLTVV.